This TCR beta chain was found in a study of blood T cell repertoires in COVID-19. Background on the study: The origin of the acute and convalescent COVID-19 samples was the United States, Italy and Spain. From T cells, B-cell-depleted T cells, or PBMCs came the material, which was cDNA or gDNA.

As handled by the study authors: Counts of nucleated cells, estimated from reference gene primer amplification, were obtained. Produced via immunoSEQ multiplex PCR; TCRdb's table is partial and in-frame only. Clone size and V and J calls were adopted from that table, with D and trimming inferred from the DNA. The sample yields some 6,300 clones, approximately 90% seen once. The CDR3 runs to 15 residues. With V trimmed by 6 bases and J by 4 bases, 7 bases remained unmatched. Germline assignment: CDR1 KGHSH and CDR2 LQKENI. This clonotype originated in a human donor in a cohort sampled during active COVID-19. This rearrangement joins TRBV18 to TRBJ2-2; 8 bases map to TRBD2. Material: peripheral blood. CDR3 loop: CASSPGTRSTGELFF. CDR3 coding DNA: TGTGCCAGCTCGCCCGGGACTAGGAGCACCGGGGAGCTGTTTTTT.